This T cell receptor beta chain was profiled in a study of blood T cells in healthy people across ages (dated by TCRdb to the mid-2010s). At the level of the whole study: Template switching captured roughly one uniquely barcoded TCR beta cDNA molecule per two T cells in model experiments. Age-related changes in TCR beta repertoire diversity were measured in the study by deep sequencing normalized with unique cDNA molecular identifiers. The donors were split into four age groups: young (average about 15 years), middle-aged (roughly 40), aged (around 67) and long-lived (roughly 86). To avoid experimental bias, donors of different ages were spread randomly across the sequencing lanes. Using the same blood draw, the study looked at two additional independent replicas of 1 million unique cDNA reads for two donors, one aged 18 to 30 and the other aged 80 or older.

As concerns this clonotype: Its antigen target is currently unknown. Base qualities were left out, and no much larger clone turns up one base away.

Libraries came from 5' RACE. The sequencer listed for this sample is Illumina HiSeq 2500. The second PCR ran for roughly 7 to 11 cycles and used a J-beta primer mix along with a sample-barcoded 5' primer. Each TCR beta cDNA molecule received a unique molecular identifier from a template-switch 5' adaptor carrying 12 random nucleotides. At least 3 million CDR3-containing paired-end reads were obtained from each sample. First-strand cDNA synthesis was performed from all RNA using the Mint cDNA synthesis kit, with priming by a TRBC-specific oligonucleotide. After uracil-DNA glycosylase treatment, a first 18-cycle PCR used universal primers M1SS and BC2_uni_R on all cDNA. The original pipeline was this. Each sample was normalized by randomly selecting 1 million high-quality reads, each carrying a distinct molecular identifier. Reads with shared molecular identifiers were discarded instead of being binned into consensus sequences. MiTCR, set to a Q25 quality threshold and the strictest error-elimination algorithm, was used for CDR3 identification, clonotype clustering and error correction. A nonparametric unseen species model with Euler transformation was used to estimate a lower bound on total TCR beta diversity. TCRdb reprocessed the public reads (quality trimming at Q25 with fastp, clone calling with MiXCR) and kept in-frame beta chains. Every CDR3 protein is listed once, alongside the most common genes and DNA of its rows. The V and J calls and clone size come from TCRdb's table, not from the authors' own analysis. The sample table shows roughly 1.7 million distinct CDR3 sequences, and about 35% are seen once. 11% of the sample is taken by the ten largest.

The CDR3 spans 13 residues, from the cysteine through the phenylalanine. The DNA shown is the 39-base CDR3, in frame from base 1. Between the V and J ends, shortened by 2 bases and 1 base respectively, the junction contains 6 bases. CDR1 and CDR2, per the germline V gene, are SQVTM and ANQGSEA. The donors were roughly 38 Caucasian individuals from Russia, aged roughly 6 to 90 years, who were systemically healthy. Each donor gave ten milliliters of peripheral blood, collected into EDTA-treated Vacutainer tubes. Ficoll-Paque density-gradient centrifugation was used to isolate PBMCs, with at least 6 million obtained per sample. Trizol reagent was used to extract total RNA from PBMCs, with at least 5 micrograms per sample. The percentages of naive CD45RAhigh/CD27high T cells were determined by flow cytometry on a PBMC aliquot from every donor. Summary of the overall study and its limitations: Total diversity estimates from one million sequenced T cells were considered lower bounds and underestimates. Because profiling used bulk unsorted PBMCs, naive and antigen-experienced compartments could not be compared conclusively. There was a strong correlation between observed TCR beta diversity and the percentage of naive T cells measured by flow cytometry. Compared with the aged group, the long-lived group had more naive CD4+ T cells, fewer expanded clones and increased TCR diversity, a pattern suggesting age selection. As age increased, observed TCR beta diversity per million T cells dropped in a roughly linear way, and a significant reduction was already evident by age around 41. Donor CMV infection status was unknown, potentially confounding age-related changes in expanded clonotypes.

The chain uses TRBV29-1 and TRBJ2-1; the D region possibly corresponds to TRBD1 (5 bases align). The sequence was collected from a woman aged 25 to 45 in good health. The sample was blood. The encoded CDR3 is CSVEKGSYNEQFF. The nucleotide sequence reads as follows: TGCAGCGTTGAAAAGGGGTCCTACAATGAGCAGTTCTTC.